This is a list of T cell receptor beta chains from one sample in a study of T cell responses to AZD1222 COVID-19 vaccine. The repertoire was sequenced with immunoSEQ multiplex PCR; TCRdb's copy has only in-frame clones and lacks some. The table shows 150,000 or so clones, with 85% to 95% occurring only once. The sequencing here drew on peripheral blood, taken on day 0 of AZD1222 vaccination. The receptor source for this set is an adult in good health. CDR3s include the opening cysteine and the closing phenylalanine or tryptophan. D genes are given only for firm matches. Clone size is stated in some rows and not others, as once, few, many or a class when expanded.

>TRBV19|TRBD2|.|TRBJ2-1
TGTGCCAGTAGTATGGGGAGCGGGATCCCGATCTTC
CASSMGSGIPIF
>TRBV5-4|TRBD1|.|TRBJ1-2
TGTGCCAGCAGCTTTCTCGACAGGGGGAACTATGGCTACACCTTC
CASSFLDRGNYGYTF
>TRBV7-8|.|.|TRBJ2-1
TGTGCCAGCAGCCCGACGACAGGAACCTACAATGAGCAGTTCTTC
CASSPTTGTYNEQFF
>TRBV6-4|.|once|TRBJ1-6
TGTGCCAGCAGTGAGGTCCCAAATTCACCCCTCCACTTT
CASSEVPNSPLHF
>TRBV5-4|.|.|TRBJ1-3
TGTGCCAGCAGCCCGAGGGGCCGAATCTCTGGAAACACCATATATTTT
CASSPRGRISGNTIYF
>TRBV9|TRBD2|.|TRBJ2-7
TGTGCCAGCAGCGTAGCCGCGGGAGGGGGCTACGAGCAGTACTTC
CASSVAAGGGYEQYF
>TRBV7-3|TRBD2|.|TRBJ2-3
TGTGCCAGCAGCTCTAGCGGTTACAGAGCAGATACGCAGTATTTT
CASSSSGYRADTQYF
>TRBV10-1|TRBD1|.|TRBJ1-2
TGCGCCAAGGCGGGAGGGACAGGGATCTATGGCTACACCTTC
CAKAGGTGIYGYTF
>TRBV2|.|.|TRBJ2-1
TGTGCCAGCAGTGAAGTCGGGAAGTCGTTCTTC
CASSEVGKSFF
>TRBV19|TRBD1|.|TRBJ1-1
TGTGCCAGTAACCTACTGGGACAGGGTGACACTGAAGCTTTCTTT
CASNLLGQGDTEAFF
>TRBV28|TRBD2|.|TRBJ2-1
TGTGCCAGCACGCGGCCCCCAGGGCGGGAGGGCAGTTCAAATGAGCAGTTCTTC
CASTRPPGREGSSNEQFF
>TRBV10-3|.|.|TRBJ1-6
TGTGCCATCAGGGATCAGGGAGATTCACCCCTCCACTTT
CAIRDQGDSPLHF
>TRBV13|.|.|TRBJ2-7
TGTGCCAGCAGCCCTTCCGGCAGGGGCAGGTACGAGCAGTACTTC
CASSPSGRGRYEQYF
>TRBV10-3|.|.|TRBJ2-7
TGTGCCATCAGTGAACGGGAGAACGCCTACGAGCAGTACTTC
CAISERENAYEQYF
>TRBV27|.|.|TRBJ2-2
TGTGCCAGCAGTAGGAACAGGAACACCGGGGAGCTGTTTTTT
CASSRNRNTGELFF
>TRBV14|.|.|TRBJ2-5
TGTGCCAGCAGCCAATCAGGGGAAGAGACCCAGTACTTC
CASSQSGEETQYF
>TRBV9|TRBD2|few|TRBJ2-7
TGTGCCAGCAGCGTAGAGGGACTAGCTTTCGACGAGCAGTACTTC
CASSVEGLAFDEQYF
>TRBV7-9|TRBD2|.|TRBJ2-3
TGTGCCAGCACCCGAGGGACTAGCGGGGGGCGAGGGATTGATACGCAGTATTTT
CASTRGTSGGRGIDTQYF